Below are 20 T cell receptor beta chains sequenced from a single sample in a study of T cells in localized non-small cell lung cancer. Some clones are missing from TCRdb's copy, which holds only in-frame ones; the method was immunoSEQ multiplex PCR. Of 40,000 or so clones listed, around 86% are singletons. The sample consisted of peripheral blood, taken before any cancer treatment. The receptor set was obtained from a man aged 40-75 years with stage I lung adenocarcinoma.

This clone was counted a few times. The chain combines TRBV19 with TRBJ2-1, with D perhaps matching TRBD2 (5 bases). Between the trimmed V and J ends, which lost 1 base and 8 bases, there was a span of 9 bases. CDR1 and CDR2 from the germline V gene are LNHDA and SQIVND (reference sequence). The CDR3 is 13 amino acids. CDR3 region: CASSIAGVHEQFF. The CDR3 DNA reads as TGTGCCAGTAGTATAGCCGGGGTCCATGAGCAGTTCTTC.

The table lists this clone with a few counts. The chain is built from TRBV27 and TRBJ1-2; 8 nucleotides agree with TRBD1. Germline-derived CDR1 and CDR2 are MNHEY and SMNVEV (reference sequence). The CDR3 has 16 amino acids. V lost 5 bases, J lost 4 bases, and 12 bases stayed unmatched. The CDR3 loop reads CASSLGARTGRYGYTF. The CDR3, as DNA: TGTGCCAGCAGTCTTGGAGCTCGGACAGGGCGCTATGGCTACACCTTC.

The J gene is TRBJ2-1, the V gene TRBV5-1; TRBD2 matches at 8 bases. After removal of 0 bases from V and 1 base from J, the junction contained 3 bases not matched to a gene. CDR1 is SGHRS, CDR2 YFSETQ, per germline. The CDR3 is 16 residues long. The CDR3 DNA follows: TGCGCCAGCAGCTTGGGACTAGCGCTTTCCTACAATGAGCAGTTCTTC. Its translation: CASSLGLALSYNEQFF.

The chain couples TRBV6-5 to TRBJ2-7; TRBD2 matches 11 bases. Germline CDR1 is MNHEY and CDR2 is SVGAGI. The CDR3 has 15 amino acids. The junction had 2 bases not matched to a gene; V was cut back by 4 bases and J by 0 bases. The CDR3 spells CASSLTSGTSYEQYF. The CDR3 DNA reads as TGTGCCAGCAGTTTGACTAGCGGGACCTCCTACGAGCAGTACTTC.

The V call is TRBV9, the J call TRBJ2-7; weak D call: TRBD1 (6 bases). The CDR3 loop spans 15 amino acids. V shed 4 bases and J shed 0 bases, with 14 bases lying between them. Germline CDR1 SGDLS, CDR2 YYNGEE. The CDR3 spells CASSIGQSSSYEQYF. CDR3 DNA: TGTGCCAGCAGCATAGGACAGTCAAGCTCCTACGAGCAGTACTTC.

The chain uses TRBV25-1 and TRBJ2-5, with a possible D match to TRBD1 (6 bases). V was cut by 6 bases and J by 0 bases, with 8 bases left in between. CDR1 is MGHDK and CDR2 is SYGVNS in the germline V gene. The CDR3 spans 13 residues. CDR3 sequence: CASSRGYQETQYF. CDR3 DNA sequence: TGTGCCAGCAGCAGGGGCTACCAAGAGACCCAGTACTTC.

This clone was seen once. V usage is TRBV9 and J usage is TRBJ2-1, with 8 bases that match TRBD2. Germline V CDR1 and CDR2: SGDLS, YYNGEE. The CDR3 contains 16 residues. Trimming at V came to 4 bases and at J to 5 bases, leaving 11 bases not matched to a gene. This CDR3 reads CASSPRGGGSDNEQFF. The DNA of the CDR3 is TGTGCCAGCAGCCCTCGGGGGGGCGGGAGCGACAATGAGCAGTTCTTC.

The CDR3 region is CASSLSTGTLTYEQYF. CDR3 in DNA: TGTGCCAGCAGTCTAAGCACCGGGACTTTGACCTACGAGCAGTACTTC. This chain connects TRBV13 to TRBJ2-7, with D possibly TRBD2 on 6 matching bases. The CDR3 consists of 16 residues. Between the trimmed V and J ends, which lost 6 bases and 2 bases, there was a span of 20 bases. Germline CDR1 reads PRHDT; CDR2 reads FYEKMQ (reference sequence).

The chain combines TRBV4-3 with TRBJ1-6; D uncertain. The V end was cut by 0 bases, the J end by 5 bases, with 8 bases between. CDR1 is LGHNA and CDR2 is YSLEER in the germline V gene. The CDR3 sequence is 15 residues long. CDR3 sequence: CASSQDPQDNSPLHF. CDR3 DNA sequence: TGCGCCAGCAGCCAAGATCCCCAGGATAATTCACCCCTCCACTTT.

The V call is TRBV4-1, the J call TRBJ2-3; 7 bases agree with TRBD1. V lost 3 bases and J lost 0; bases outside the gene matches: 6. Germline V gene data show CDR1 as MGHRA and CDR2 as YSYEKL. CDR3 length equals 16 residues. The CDR3 region is CASSQYNRGSTDTQYF. DNA of the CDR3: TGCGCCAGCAGCCAGTACAACAGGGGCAGCACAGATACGCAGTATTTT.

The chain joins TRBV13 to TRBJ1-2, with D possibly matching TRBD1 (5 bases). The germline V gene encodes CDR1 PRHDT and CDR2 FYEKMQ (reference sequence). This CDR3 spans 16 amino acids. V gave up 5 bases and J gave up 4 bases, with 20 bases separating them. The CDR3 spells CASSRGLGLGGYGYTF. For the CDR3, the DNA is TGTGCCAGCAGCCGGGGACTGGGGTTGGGGGGCTATGGCTACACCTTC.

The V gene is TRBV28, the J gene TRBJ2-7; no clear D. The CDR3 sequence is 12 residues long. V lost 7 bases, J lost 3 bases, and 10 bases lay in between. CDR1 and CDR2 (germline): MDHEN, SYDVKM. Written as DNA, the CDR3 is TGTGCCAGCATGGGTTCGGTCTACGAGCAGTACTTC. It encodes CASMGSVYEQYF.

The V gene is TRBV6-6, the J gene TRBJ2-7, with D possibly matching TRBD1 (5 bases). V shed 5 bases and J shed 3 bases, with 8 bases lying between them. Germline V gene sequence: CDR1 MNHNY, CDR2 SVGAGI (reference sequence). This CDR3 spans 12 amino acids. The DNA of the CDR3 is TGTGCCAGCAGTCCCCAGGGCTACGAGCAGTACTTC. This encodes CASSPQGYEQYF.

The V call is TRBV6-1, the J call TRBJ1-1; a weak D match, TRBD1 (5 bases). The CDR3 is 14 amino acids. Trimming stripped 2 bases from V and 9 bases from J, with 16 bases between. Germline-derived CDR1 and CDR2 are MNHNS and SASEGT. In DNA form, the CDR3 reads TGTGCCAGCAGTGAAATGGGGACTTGGGGACAAGCTTTCTTT. This codes for CASSEMGTWGQAFF.

J is TRBJ1-5 and V is TRBV4-3; tentative D call: TRBD1 (6 bases). CDR3 length: 13 amino acids. V gave up 4 bases and J gave up 5 bases, with 9 bases separating them. The V gene's germline CDR1 is LGHNA and CDR2 YSLEER. The CDR3 here is CASSLGQHQPQHF. DNA of the CDR3: TGCGCCAGCAGCCTTGGACAGCATCAGCCCCAGCATTTT.

This sequence joins TRBV19 and TRBJ2-5; D might be TRBD2 (6 bases). This CDR3 spans 13 amino acids. The germline gives CDR1 LNHDA, CDR2 SQIVND (reference sequence). CDR3 in DNA: TGTGTCATGATGGGGGGTGGGGAGGAGACCCAGTACTTC. Protein: CVMMGGGEETQYF.

The genes are TRBV5-6 and TRBJ1-2, with D unresolved. The ends were cut back, 2 bases at V and 2 bases at J, with 10 bases in the middle. The CDR3 covers 14 residues. CDR1 and CDR2 from the germline V gene are SGHDT and YYEEEE. CDR3 loop: CASSLVGYNYGYTF. Written as DNA, the CDR3 is TGTGCCAGCAGCTTAGTGGGCTACAACTATGGCTACACCTTC.

The chain employs TRBV10-3 and TRBJ1-1; possible D gene TRBD1, 6 bases. Germline V CDR1 and CDR2: ENHRY, SYGVKD. The CDR3 is made up of 18 amino acids. Between the trimmed V and J ends, which lost 0 bases and 0 bases, there was a span of 17 bases. CDR3 nucleotides: TGTGCCATCAGTGAGTCTCTGGTCAGGGGCTTTATGAACACTGAAGCTTTCTTT. Translated, it gives CAISESLVRGFMNTEAFF.

The rearrangement links TRBV7-6 to TRBJ2-1; D could derive from TRBD1 or TRBD2 (5 bases each). The germline gives CDR1 SGHVS, CDR2 FNYEAQ. Trimming removed 5 bases from V and 13 bases from J, with 18 bases in between. The CDR3 runs 13 residues. The CDR3 DNA is TGTGCCAGCAGCCCCGGGACCTCAGTACCTCAGTTCTTC. Encoded protein: CASSPGTSVPQFF. Complete variable domain (other parts from reference TRBV7-6 and TRBJ2-1): GAGVSQSPRYKVTKRGQDVALRCDPISGHVSLYWYRQALGQGPEFLTYFNYEAQQDKSGLPNDRFSAERPEGSISTLTIQRTEQRDSAMYRCASSPGTSVPQFFGPGTRLTVL.

The rearrangement uses TRBV27 and TRBJ1-2, with D possibly matching TRBD1 (5 bases). Germline lookup yields CDR1 MNHEY and CDR2 SMNVEV (reference sequence). The CDR3 length is 15 residues. With 5 bases removed from V and 4 bases from J, the gap between germline ends came to 17 bases. The CDR3 sequence is CASSDGTFGAYGYTF. The CDR3 region has the DNA TGTGCCAGCAGTGATGGGACTTTTGGCGCCTATGGCTACACCTTC.